The present T cell receptor (beta chain) was sequenced within a study of neurological immune-mediated disorders. Whole-study findings and limits: The greatest TCR clonal expansion occurred in HTLV-1-associated myelopathy and the least in multiple sclerosis, which fell below healthy controls.

This clonotype was seen at least ten times. What it recognizes is unknown. Trimming removed 0 bases at V and 7 bases at J, with 11 bases between. From germline, CDR1 is SGHRS and CDR2 YFSETQ. The CDR3 has 13 amino acids. The making of cDNA relied on 5'RACE with 10-nucleotide random UMIs. The authors obtained over 160 million TCR-beta sequences from 15-18 subjects per sequencing run. Each CDR3 protein is one row after TCRdb ran MiXCR on the 5' RACE reads. The sample yields around 10,000 distinct CDR3 sequences, 20% to 25% seen once. Sorted libraries drew on 900,000 to 1,000,000 CD4+ or CD8+ T cells. The chain links TRBV5-1 to TRBJ2-7, with D hard to call. The specimen was CD8+ T cells from blood. The TCR originated in a woman aged 60-75 years with HTLV-1-associated myelopathy (HAM/TSP). The CDR3 nucleotides read TGCGCCAGCAGCTTGGCCGAAACTCGGGAGCAGTACTTC. Translating gives CASSLAETREQYF.